This T cell receptor beta chain was captured by sequencing in a study of T cells in Graves' hyperthyroidism and ophthalmopathy. The TCR beta CDR3 regions underwent amplification using RNA transcripts as the source. HTBI primers were the set used in a first-round RT-PCR of the TCR CDR3. TCRdb recomputed calls from the multiplex PCR reads with MiXCR, one row per CDR3 protein. The table has under 400,000 distinct CDR3 sequences, roughly 18% seen once. Only a few counts were recorded for this clonotype. Trimming took 3 bases from V and 15 from J, leaving 22 bases between them. The germline CDR1 and CDR2 sequences are SGDLS and YYNGEE. The CDR3 spans 15 residues.

The J gene is TRBJ1-6, the V gene TRBV9; D possibly corresponds to TRBD1 (5 bases). Specimen: blood. The clonotype comes from a woman between 45 and 65 years old with Graves' hyperthyroidism. The CDR3 region has the DNA TGTGCCAGCAGCGCCCCGACAGATATACGTCTACACCTCCACTTT. This codes for CASSAPTDIRLHLHF.